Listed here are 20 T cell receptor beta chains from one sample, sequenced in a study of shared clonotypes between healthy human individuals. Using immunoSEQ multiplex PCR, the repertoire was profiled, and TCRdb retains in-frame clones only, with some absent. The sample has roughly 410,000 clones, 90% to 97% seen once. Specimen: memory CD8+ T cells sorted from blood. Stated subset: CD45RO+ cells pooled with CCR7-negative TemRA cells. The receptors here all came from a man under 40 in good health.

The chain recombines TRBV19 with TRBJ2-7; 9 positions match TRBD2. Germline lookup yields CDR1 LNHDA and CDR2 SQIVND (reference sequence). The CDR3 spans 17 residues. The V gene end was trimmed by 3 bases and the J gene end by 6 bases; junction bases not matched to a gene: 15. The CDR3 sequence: CASSISPPGGRASEQYF. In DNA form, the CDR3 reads TGTGCCAGTAGTATTTCCCCTCCGGGCGGGAGGGCCTCCGAGCAGTACTTC.

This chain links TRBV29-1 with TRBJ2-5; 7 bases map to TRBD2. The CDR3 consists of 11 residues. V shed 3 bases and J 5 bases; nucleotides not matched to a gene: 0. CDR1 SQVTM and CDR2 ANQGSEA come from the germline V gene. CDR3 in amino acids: CSVEGGETQYF. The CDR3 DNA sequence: TGCAGCGTTGAGGGAGGGGAGACCCAGTACTTC.

In nucleotides, the CDR3 is TGTGCCAGCAGCTTGGCTAAGTCCCCAGGAAACAAGCTCTACGAGCAGTACTTC. Residues: CASSLAKSPGNKLYEQYF. The genes are TRBV11-2 and TRBJ2-7; D remains ambiguous. Germline V CDR1 and CDR2: SGHAT, FQNNGV. Trimming pared 3 bases from V and 3 bases from J, leaving 24 bases between. There are 18 residues in the CDR3.

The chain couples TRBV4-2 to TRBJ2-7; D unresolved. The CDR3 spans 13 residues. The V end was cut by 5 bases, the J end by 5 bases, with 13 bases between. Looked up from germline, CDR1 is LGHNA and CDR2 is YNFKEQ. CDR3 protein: CASSTTRLHEQYF. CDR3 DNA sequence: TGTGCCAGCAGCACAACTCGACTCCACGAGCAGTACTTC.

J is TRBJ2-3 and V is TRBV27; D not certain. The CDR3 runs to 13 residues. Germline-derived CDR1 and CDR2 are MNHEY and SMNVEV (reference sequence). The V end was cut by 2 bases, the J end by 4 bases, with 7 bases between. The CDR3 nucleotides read TGTGCCAGCAGTTTAATCCGGTCAGATACGCAGTATTTT. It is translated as CASSLIRSDTQYF.

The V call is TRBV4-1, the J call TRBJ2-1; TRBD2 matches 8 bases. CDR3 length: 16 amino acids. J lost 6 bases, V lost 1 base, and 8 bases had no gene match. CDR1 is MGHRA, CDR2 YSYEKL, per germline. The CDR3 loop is CASSQGPGRASNEQFF. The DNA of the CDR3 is TGCGCCAGCAGCCAAGGTCCCGGGAGGGCCAGCAATGAGCAGTTCTTC.

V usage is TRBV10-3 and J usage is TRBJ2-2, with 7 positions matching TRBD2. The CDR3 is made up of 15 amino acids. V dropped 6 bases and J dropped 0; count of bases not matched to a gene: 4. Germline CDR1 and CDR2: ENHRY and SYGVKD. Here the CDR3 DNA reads TGTGCCATCAGCGTGACTAGCCCGAACACCGGGGAGCTGTTTTTT. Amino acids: CAISVTSPNTGELFF.

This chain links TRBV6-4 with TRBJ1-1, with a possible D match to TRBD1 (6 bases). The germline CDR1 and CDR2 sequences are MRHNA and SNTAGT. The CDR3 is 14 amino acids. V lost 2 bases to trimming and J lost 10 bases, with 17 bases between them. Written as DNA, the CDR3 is TGTGCCAGCAGTGACCTGGGGGCGTTTTCGCGAGCTTTCTTT. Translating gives CASSDLGAFSRAFF.

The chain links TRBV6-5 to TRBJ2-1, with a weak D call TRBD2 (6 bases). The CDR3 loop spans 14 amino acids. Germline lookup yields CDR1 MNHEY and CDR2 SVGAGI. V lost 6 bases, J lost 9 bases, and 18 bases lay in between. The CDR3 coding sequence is TGTGCCAGCAGGAGGGACTCCGCACGAGGTGAGCAGTTCTTC. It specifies CASRRDSARGEQFF.

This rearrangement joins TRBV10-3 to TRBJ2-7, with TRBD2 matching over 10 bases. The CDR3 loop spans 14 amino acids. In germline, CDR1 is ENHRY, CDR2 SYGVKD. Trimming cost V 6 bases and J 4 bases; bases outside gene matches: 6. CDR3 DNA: TGTGCCATCAGGAGCGGGAGGGCCGCGTACGAGCAGTACTTC. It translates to CAIRSGRAAYEQYF.

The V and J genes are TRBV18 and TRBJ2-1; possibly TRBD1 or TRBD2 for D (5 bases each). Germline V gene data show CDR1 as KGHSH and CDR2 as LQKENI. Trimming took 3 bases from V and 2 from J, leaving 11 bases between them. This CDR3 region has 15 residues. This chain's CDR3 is CASSPSRGTYNEQFF. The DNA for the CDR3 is TGTGCCAGCTCACCGTCGAGGGGAACCTACAATGAGCAGTTCTTC.

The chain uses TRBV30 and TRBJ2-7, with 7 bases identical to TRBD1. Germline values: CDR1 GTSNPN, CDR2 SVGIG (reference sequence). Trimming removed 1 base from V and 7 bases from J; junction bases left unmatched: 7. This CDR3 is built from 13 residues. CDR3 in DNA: TGTGCCTGGAGTGGATACGACAGGGATGAGCAGTACTTC. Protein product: CAWSGYDRDEQYF.

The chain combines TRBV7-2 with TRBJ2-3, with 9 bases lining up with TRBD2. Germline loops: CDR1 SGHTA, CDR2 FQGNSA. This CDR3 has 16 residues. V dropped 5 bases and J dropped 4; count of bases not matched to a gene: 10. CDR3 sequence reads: CASSPSGAGGPDTQYF. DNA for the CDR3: TGTGCCAGCAGCCCTAGCGGCGCGGGAGGGCCAGATACGCAGTATTTT.

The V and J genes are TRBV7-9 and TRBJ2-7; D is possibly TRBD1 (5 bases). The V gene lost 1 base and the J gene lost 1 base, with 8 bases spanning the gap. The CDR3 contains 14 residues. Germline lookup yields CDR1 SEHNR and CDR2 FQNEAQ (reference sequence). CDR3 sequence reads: CASSLGTKSYEQYF. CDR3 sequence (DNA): TGTGCCAGCAGCTTAGGGACAAAATCCTACGAGCAGTACTTC.

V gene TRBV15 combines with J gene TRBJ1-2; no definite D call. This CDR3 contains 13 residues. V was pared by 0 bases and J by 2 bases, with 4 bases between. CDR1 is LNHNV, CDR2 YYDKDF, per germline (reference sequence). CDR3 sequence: CATSRDTNYGYTF. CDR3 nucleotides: TGTGCCACCAGCAGAGATACAAACTATGGCTACACCTTC. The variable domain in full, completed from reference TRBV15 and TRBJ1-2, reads DAMVIQNPRYQVTQFGKPVTLSCSQTLNHNVMYWYQQKSSQAPKLLFHYYDKDFNNEADTPDNFQSRRPNTSFCFLDIRSPGLGDTAMYLCATSRDTNYGYTFGSGTRLTVV.

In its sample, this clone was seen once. The CDR3 reads CASRSSGVASYEQYF. CDR3 DNA sequence: TGTGCCAGCAGGAGTTCTGGTGTAGCCTCCTACGAGCAGTACTTC. The chain recombines TRBV6-5 with TRBJ2-7; D gene unclear. The CDR3 contains 15 residues. Looked up from germline, CDR1 is MNHEY and CDR2 is SVGAGI. With 6 bases removed from V and 0 bases from J, the gap between germline ends came to 15 bases.

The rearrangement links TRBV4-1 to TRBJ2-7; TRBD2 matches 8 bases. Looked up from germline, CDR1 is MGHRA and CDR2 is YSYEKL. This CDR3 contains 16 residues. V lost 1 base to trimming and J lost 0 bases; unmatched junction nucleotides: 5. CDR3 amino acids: CASSQGLAGLSYEQYF. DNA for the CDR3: TGCGCCAGCAGCCAAGGCCTAGCGGGCCTCTCCTACGAGCAGTACTTC.

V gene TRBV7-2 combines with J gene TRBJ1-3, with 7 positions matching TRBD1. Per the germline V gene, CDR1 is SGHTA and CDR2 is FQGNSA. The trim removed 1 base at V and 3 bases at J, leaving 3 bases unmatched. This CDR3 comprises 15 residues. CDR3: CASSLGHRGGNTIYF. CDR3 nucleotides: TGTGCCAGCAGCTTAGGCCACAGGGGTGGAAACACCATATATTTT.

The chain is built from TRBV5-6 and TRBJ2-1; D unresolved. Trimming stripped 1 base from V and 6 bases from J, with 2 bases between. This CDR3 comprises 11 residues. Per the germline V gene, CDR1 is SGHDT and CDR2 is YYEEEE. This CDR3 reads CASSLFNEQFF. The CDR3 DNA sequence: TGTGCCAGCAGCTTGTTCAATGAGCAGTTCTTC.

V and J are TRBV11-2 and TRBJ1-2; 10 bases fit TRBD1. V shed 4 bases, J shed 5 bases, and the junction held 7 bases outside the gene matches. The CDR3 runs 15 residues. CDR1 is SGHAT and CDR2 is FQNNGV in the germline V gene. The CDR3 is CASSSRDRGGYGYTF. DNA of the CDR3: TGTGCCAGCAGCTCCCGGGACAGGGGCGGATATGGCTACACCTTC.